One sample yielded the 29 T cell receptor beta chains listed below, sequenced in a study of identifying expanded T cells in peripheral blood. TCRdb keeps only in-frame clones here, not all; method: immunoSEQ multiplex PCR. The sample has approximately 120,000 clones; 88% are singletons. The sequencing input was blood. The receptors were gathered from a person aged 18 to 75 in good health.

The chain joins TRBV5-1 to TRBJ2-1; D is undetermined. The CDR3 covers 17 residues. The germline V gene encodes CDR1 SGHRS and CDR2 YFSETQ. Trimming left V 5 bases short and J 0 bases short, with 18 bases between. CDR3: CASSPQDQISSYNEQFF. Here the CDR3 DNA reads TGCGCCAGCAGTCCCCAGGATCAAATCAGCTCCTACAATGAGCAGTTCTTC.

This clone was counted between two and nine times. This sequence joins TRBV7-9 and TRBJ1-2; tentative D call: TRBD1 (6 bases). The V gene lost 7 bases and the J gene lost 3 bases, with 21 bases spanning the gap. The CDR3 contains 16 residues. CDR1 SEHNR and CDR2 FQNEAQ come from the germline V gene (reference sequence). The CDR3 sequence: CASIRAQGTMDYGYTF. The CDR3 DNA sequence: TGTGCCAGCATCCGAGCGCAGGGGACTATGGACTATGGCTACACCTTC.

The chain combines TRBV6-6 with TRBJ2-4; D is undetermined. This CDR3 contains 15 residues. Trimming took 6 bases from V and 3 from J, leaving 15 bases between them. Germline loops: CDR1 MNHNY, CDR2 SVGAGI (reference sequence). CDR3 sequence reads: CASSQGTLGKNIQYF. The CDR3 nucleotides are TGTGCCAGCAGCCAAGGAACGTTGGGCAAAAACATTCAGTACTTC.

The V and J genes are TRBV4-1 and TRBJ1-1; no definite D call. Germline V gene sequence: CDR1 MGHRA, CDR2 YSYEKL. The ends were cut back, 2 bases at V and 0 bases at J, with 19 bases in the middle. CDR3 length: 18 residues. The CDR3 region has the DNA TGCGCCAGCAGCCAACTTCTTAGGAGGAAACCCATGAACACTGAAGCTTTCTTT. Protein: CASSQLLRRKPMNTEAFF.

J is TRBJ1-1 and V is TRBV7-9; TRBD1 is a possible D gene (5 bases). The length of the CDR3 is 14 residues. Germline V gene data show CDR1 as SEHNR and CDR2 as FQNEAQ (reference sequence). The ends were cut back, 3 bases at V and 4 bases at J, with 12 bases in the middle. CDR3 bases: TGTGCCAGCAGCTTCCAGGGAGAGTCCACTGAAGCTTTCTTT. As protein: CASSFQGESTEAFF.

The chain has TRBV6-5 and TRBJ1-2, with 7 bases lining up with TRBD1. The CDR3 sequence is 14 residues long. Germline values: CDR1 MNHEY, CDR2 SVGAGI. The trim removed 5 bases at V and 5 bases at J, leaving 8 bases unmatched. DNA for the CDR3: TGTGCCAGCAGTCGAGTACAGGGGTATTATGGCTACACCTTC. Translation: CASSRVQGYYGYTF.

The V gene is TRBV28, the J gene TRBJ2-1; 7 nucleotides align to TRBD2. The V and J ends lost 6 bases and 4 bases, in that order; junction bases with no gene match: 12. There are 16 residues in the CDR3. Germline V gene sequence: CDR1 MDHEN, CDR2 SYDVKM. CDR3 sequence: CASRKEGRVSYNEQFF. CDR3 in DNA: TGTGCCAGCAGGAAAGAGGGGAGGGTTTCGTACAATGAGCAGTTCTTC.

The V and J genes are TRBV7-9 and TRBJ2-3, with D maybe TRBD1 (6 bases). This CDR3 contains 12 residues. Trimming removed 7 bases at V and 10 bases at J, with 15 bases between. Per germline, CDR1 SEHNR and CDR2 FQNEAQ (reference sequence). CDR3: CASTQTGSAQYF. CDR3 bases: TGTGCCAGCACCCAAACAGGGTCAGCGCAGTATTTT. The variable domain in full, with the rest retrieved from reference TRBV7-9 and TRBJ2-3, is DTGVSQNPRHKITKRGQNVTFRCDPISEHNRLYWYRQTLGQGPEFLTYFQNEAQLEKSRLLSDRFSAERPKGSFSTLEIQRTEQGDSAMYLCASTQTGSAQYFGPGTRLTVL.

The chain combines TRBV19 with TRBJ2-1, with 8 positions matching TRBD2. Germline CDR1 LNHDA, CDR2 SQIVND (reference sequence). The CDR3 contains 14 residues. V shed 5 bases and J 4 bases; nucleotides not matched to a gene: 4. CDR3: CASSERERYNEQFF. CDR3 nucleotides: TGTGCCAGTAGTGAGCGGGAGAGGTACAATGAGCAGTTCTTC.

In nucleotides, the CDR3 is TGTGCCAGCAGCGGCGGACTAGCGGGAGCCACCGGGGAGCTGTTTTTT. Translation gives CASSGGLAGATGELFF. This chain connects TRBV5-6 to TRBJ2-2, with 13 bases that match TRBD2. This CDR3 has 16 residues. Germline V lookup: CDR1 SGHDT, CDR2 YYEEEE. J lost 4 bases, V lost 4 bases, and 4 bases had no gene match.

This chain connects TRBV30 to TRBJ2-2, with unresolved D. The length of the CDR3 is 13 residues. Germline lookup yields CDR1 GTSNPN and CDR2 SVGIG (reference sequence). The V and J ends lost 2 bases and 7 bases respectively, with 11 bases between them. CDR3 protein: CAWSLQLGGELFF. CDR3 nucleotides: TGTGCCTGGAGTTTACAATTAGGCGGGGAGCTGTTTTTT.

The J gene is TRBJ2-5, the V gene TRBV2; 9 bases match TRBD2. The last part of the DNA fits TRBJ2-7 better; the J call may be wrong. The CDR3 length is 14 residues. Germline V CDR1 and CDR2: SNHLY, FYNNEI. The CDR3 is CASSVAGEGYEQYF. The CDR3 DNA is TGTGCCAGCAGCGTAGCGGGGGAAGGTTACGAGCAGTACTTC.

The CDR3 sequence is CASSETGLSYNEQFF. CDR3 sequence (DNA): TGCGCCAGCAGTGAAACGGGGCTCTCCTACAATGAGCAGTTCTTC. This sequence joins TRBV10-1 and TRBJ2-1, with D perhaps matching TRBD1 or TRBD2 (5 bases each). The V and J ends lost 3 bases and 0 bases respectively, with 9 bases between them. The CDR3 length is 15 residues. Per the germline V gene, CDR1 is WNHNN and CDR2 is SYGVQD (reference sequence).

The chain recombines TRBV6-5 with TRBJ1-5, with TRBD1 as a possible D gene (5 bases). The V and J ends lost 3 bases and 6 bases respectively, with 15 bases between them. Germline V gene sequence: CDR1 MNHEY, CDR2 SVGAGI. This CDR3 contains 15 residues. Here the CDR3 reads CASSYSGTPGQPQHF. CDR3 in DNA: TGTGCCAGCAGTTATTCCGGGACCCCGGGTCAGCCCCAGCATTTT.

This clone was seen only once. V is TRBV28 and J is TRBJ2-7; the D gene could be TRBD1 or TRBD2 (5 bases each). Trimming took 2 bases from V and 1 from J, leaving 6 bases between them. Germline V gene sequence: CDR1 MDHEN, CDR2 SYDVKM. This CDR3 contains 13 residues. Written as DNA, the CDR3 is TGTGCCAGCAGTTTAGGGGGATCCTACGAGCAGTACTTC. Residues: CASSLGGSYEQYF.

This clone was observed once. The V call is TRBV30, the J call TRBJ1-4, with D possibly matching TRBD1 (5 bases). The CDR3 length is 13 residues. CDR1 and CDR2 (germline): GTSNPN, SVGIG (reference sequence). The germline V and J ends were trimmed by 1 base and 8 bases, with 11 bases remaining between them. CDR3: CAWSGGEGEKLFF. CDR3 DNA: TGTGCCTGGAGTGGCGGGGAGGGGGAAAAACTGTTTTTT.

This chain connects TRBV6-1 to TRBJ1-4; 8 bases agree with TRBD1. CDR1 and CDR2 (germline): MNHNS, SASEGT. The CDR3 has 15 amino acids. Trimming cost V 5 bases and J 4 bases; bases outside gene matches: 6. In DNA form, the CDR3 reads TGTGCCAGCAGTTTAGGACAGGGAGGTAATGAAAAACTGTTTTTT. This gives the protein CASSLGQGGNEKLFF.

The gene calls are TRBV29-1 and TRBJ2-5; 7 nucleotides line up with TRBD2. The CDR3 covers 13 residues. The V and J ends lost 4 bases and 5 bases, in that order; junction bases with no gene match: 7. Germline V lookup: CDR1 SQVTM, CDR2 ANQGSEA. For the CDR3, the DNA is TGCAGCGTTGTGTGGGGGGGGGTGGAGACCCAGTACTTC. Its translation: CSVVWGGVETQYF.

The chain employs TRBV18 and TRBJ1-5; 7 bases match TRBD1. This CDR3 region has 16 residues. CDR1 and CDR2 from the germline V gene are KGHSH and LQKENI. V shed 1 base and J 2 bases; nucleotides not matched to a gene: 5. The DNA for the CDR3 is TGTGCCAGCTCACCACAGGGGGCGAGGGGCAATCAGCCCCAGCATTTT. Amino acid sequence: CASSPQGARGNQPQHF.

The gene calls are TRBV7-3 and TRBJ2-1; tentatively, D is TRBD1 or TRBD2 (5 bases each). Between the trimmed V and J ends, which lost 3 bases and 7 bases, there was a span of 13 bases. The V gene's germline CDR1 is SGHTA and CDR2 FQGTGA. CDR3 size: 14 residues. The CDR3 DNA sequence: TGTGCCAGCAGCTTCGGTGGGGGAACAAATGAGCAGTTCTTC. Protein: CASSFGGGTNEQFF.

The chain uses TRBV6-1 and TRBJ2-7; no clear D gene. Per germline, CDR1 MNHNS and CDR2 SASEGT. Trimming stripped 6 bases from V and 0 bases from J, with 15 bases between. There are 15 residues in the CDR3. CDR3 sequence: CASRSLGTGSYEQYF. In DNA, the CDR3 is TGTGCCAGCAGATCATTGGGAACGGGCTCCTACGAGCAGTACTTC.

This chain connects TRBV10-3 to TRBJ1-1, with D maybe TRBD1 (5 bases). Trimming shortened V by 3 bases and J by 4 bases, and 15 bases separated the two germline ends. CDR1 is ENHRY and CDR2 is SYGVKD in the germline V gene. The CDR3 totals 15 residues. The CDR3, as DNA: TGTGCCATCAGTGACGTGGGGCAGATTTCCACTGAAGCTTTCTTT. This encodes CAISDVGQISTEAFF.

The V and J genes are TRBV7-2 and TRBJ1-2, with D possibly matching TRBD1 (5 bases). The CDR3 has 13 residues. The ends were cut back, 1 base at V and 4 bases at J, with 7 bases in the middle. CDR1 and CDR2 (germline): SGHTA, FQGNSA. CDR3 DNA: TGTGCCAGCAGCTTAGGTGGGGCCTATGGCTACACCTTC. Translation: CASSLGGAYGYTF.

The genes are TRBV5-1 and TRBJ2-7; 11 nucleotides align to TRBD1. Per germline, CDR1 SGHRS and CDR2 YFSETQ. V gave up 2 bases and J gave up 1 base; unmatched junction bases: 5. The CDR3 consists of 16 residues. This CDR3 reads CASSLGQGAKSYEQYF. The CDR3 coding sequence is TGCGCCAGCAGCTTAGGACAGGGGGCTAAGTCCTACGAGCAGTACTTC.

This clone came up once. The chain employs TRBV7-2 and TRBJ2-6; no reliable D call. The V and J ends lost 5 bases and 1 base respectively, with 6 bases between them. This CDR3 comprises 14 residues. Germline loops: CDR1 SGHTA, CDR2 FQGNSA. CDR3 bases: TGTGCCAGCAGCAGAACTTCTGGGGCCAACGTCCTGACTTTC. Residues: CASSRTSGANVLTF.

This clone was observed a single time. The chain joins TRBV5-6 to TRBJ2-1; tentative D call: TRBD2 (6 bases). The CDR3 is 15 residues long. V shed 2 bases and J shed 5 bases, with 14 bases lying between them. Germline values: CDR1 SGHDT, CDR2 YYEEEE. This CDR3 is CASSFRDWRDNEQFF. CDR3 nucleotide sequence: TGTGCCAGCAGCTTTAGGGACTGGCGCGACAATGAGCAGTTCTTC. Combining the CDR3 with reference TRBV5-6 and TRBJ2-1 gives the whole variable domain DAGVTQSPTHLIKTRGQQVTLRCSPKSGHDTVSWYQQALGQGPQFIFQYYEEEERQRGNFPDRFSGHQFPNYSSELNVNALLLGDSALYLCASSFRDWRDNEQFFGPGTRLTVL.

The CDR3 DNA reads TGTGCCAGCAGCGTAGGCAGGAGCTCCTACGAGCAGTACTTC. Translation gives CASSVGRSSYEQYF. The chain carries TRBV9 and TRBJ2-7, with unresolved D. V was trimmed by 0 bases and J by 0 bases, leaving 7 bases between them. The CDR3 covers 14 residues. Germline V gives CDR1 SGDLS, CDR2 YYNGEE.

The chain carries TRBV9 and TRBJ2-2, with D perhaps TRBD2 (6 bases). The V and J ends lost 3 bases and 6 bases respectively, with 12 bases between them. This CDR3 region has 14 residues. In germline, CDR1 is SGDLS, CDR2 YYNGEE. The CDR3 region is CASSDTSSAGELFF. The CDR3 bases are TGTGCCAGCAGCGATACTAGCTCCGCCGGGGAGCTGTTTTTT. Full variable domain (rest looked up from reference TRBV9 and TRBJ2-2): DSGVTQTPKHLITATGQRVTLRCSPRSGDLSVYWYQQSLDQGLQFLIQYYNGEERAKGNILERFSAQQFPDLHSELNLSSLELGDSALYFCASSDTSSAGELFFGEGSRLTVL.

The V gene is TRBV7-6, the J gene TRBJ2-7; TRBD2 aligns across 7 bases. Per germline, CDR1 SGHVS and CDR2 FNYEAQ. The CDR3 runs 16 residues. Germline trimming cut 5 bases from V and 2 bases from J; bases unmatched to any gene: 12. The CDR3 DNA reads TGTGCCAGCAGCCCGCTAGGGGAGGGGCGGACCTACGAGCAGTACTTC. It encodes CASSPLGEGRTYEQYF.